Reported below is one T cell receptor beta chain. Measured with immunoSEQ multiplex PCR; TCRdb has only the in-frame clones, and not every one. Among 65,000 to 85,000 clones listed, 96% were seen once. This record comes from a study of technical replicates of blood from a handful of donors. The specimen was T cells isolated from PBMCs. This clonotype originated in a human donor in good health.

Here the CDR3 reads CAITTGGSYEQYF. CDR3 DNA sequence: TGTGCCATCACCACAGGGGGTTCCTACGAGCAGTACTTC. The chain uses TRBV10-3 and TRBJ2-7; 8 bases agree with TRBD1. The CDR3 extends over 13 amino acids. Per the germline V gene, CDR1 is ENHRY and CDR2 is SYGVKD. V trimming: 7 bases; J trimming: 1 base; junction bases outside the gene matches: 3.